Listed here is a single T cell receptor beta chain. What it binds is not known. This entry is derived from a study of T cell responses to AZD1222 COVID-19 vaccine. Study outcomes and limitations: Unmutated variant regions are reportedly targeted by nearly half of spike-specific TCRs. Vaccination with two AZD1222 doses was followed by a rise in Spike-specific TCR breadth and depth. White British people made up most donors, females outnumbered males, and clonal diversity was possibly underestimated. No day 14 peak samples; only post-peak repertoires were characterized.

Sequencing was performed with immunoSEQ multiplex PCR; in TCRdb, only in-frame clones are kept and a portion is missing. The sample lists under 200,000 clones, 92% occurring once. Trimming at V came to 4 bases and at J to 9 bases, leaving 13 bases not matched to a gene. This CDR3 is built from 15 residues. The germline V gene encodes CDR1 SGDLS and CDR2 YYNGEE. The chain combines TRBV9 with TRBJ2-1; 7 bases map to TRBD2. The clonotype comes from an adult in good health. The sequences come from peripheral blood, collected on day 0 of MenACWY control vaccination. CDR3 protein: CASSQQGGGGIEQFF. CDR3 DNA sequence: TGTGCCAGCAGCCAACAAGGCGGGGGTGGTATTGAGCAGTTCTTC. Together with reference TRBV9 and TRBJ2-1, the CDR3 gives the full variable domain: DSGVTQTPKHLITATGQRVTLRCSPRSGDLSVYWYQQSLDQGLQFLIQYYNGEERAKGNILERFSAQQFPDLHSELNLSSLELGDSALYFCASSQQGGGGIEQFFGPGTRLTVL.